This T cell receptor (beta chain) is from a study of tumor and adjacent non-tumor tissue in lung cancer. Study information: Each sample yielded approximately 4 million productive TCRbeta reads on average.

With respect to this clonotype: Antigen: not known. A much larger clone differs by one base, so this may be a read error.

No cell sorting was done before RNA was extracted from the tissue. This non-tumor lung sample came from over 3 cm beyond the tumor edge. Donors were chemotherapy-naive, newly diagnosed lung cancer surgical patients in China, August–late 2014. In germline, CDR1 is SGHVS, CDR2 FQNEAQ. CDR3 length: 15 amino acids. Study results and caveats: Normal lung showed higher cumulative top 100 clone frequency than tumor.

The library came from three nested PCR rounds adapted from ARM-PCR protocols. A single record per CDR3 protein comes from TCRdb applying MiXCR to the multiplex PCR reads. The repertoire has around 57,000 distinct CDR3 sequences, about 61% of them found once; the top ten carry about 32%. This TCR was recovered from a man between 70 and 80 years old with non-small cell lung cancer. The V gene is TRBV7-8, the J gene TRBJ2-7, with TRBD1 as a possible D gene (5 bases). The source material was distant non-tumor lung tissue. CDR3 sequence (DNA): TGTGCCAGCAGGTTAAGGGGCTCTAGTGACGGCGAGCAGTGCTTC. Its translation is CASRLRGSSDGEQCF.